The T cell receptor beta chain under discussion was sequenced for a study of shared clonotypes between healthy human individuals. General study results and limits: Across several donors, naive CD4 shared 5% to 6.5%, naive CD8 under 4%, memory CD4 roughly 2.1%, memory CD8 about 0.4%. Generally, estimated richness proved larger in naive subsets than it did in memory subsets.

In germline, CDR1 is SGHRS, CDR2 YFSETQ. CDR3 length: 13 amino acids. V lost 4 bases to trimming and J lost 3 bases, with 11 bases between them. In the case of this clone: Its antigen remains unidentified.

The authors ran the assay at deep level. Profiling relied on immunoSEQ multiplex PCR, and the TCRdb table lists in-frame clones only, not all of them. The repertoire consists of about 380,000 clones, with 90% to 97% occurring once and the leading ten covering about 0.32%. The gene calls are TRBV5-1 and TRBJ2-7; possible D gene TRBD1, 5 bases. This TCR came from a man younger than 45 in good health. Sequencing was carried out using memory CD8+ T cells sorted from blood. Subset defined: CD45RO+ cells pooled with CCR7-negative TemRA cells. The CDR3 is CASSPSGNYEQYF. The CDR3 DNA sequence: TGCGCCAGCAGCCCCTCAGGGAACTACGAGCAGTACTTC.